This T cell receptor (beta chain) is from a study of blood T cell repertoires in COVID-19. Looking at the study overall: In each case, the material was cDNA or gDNA derived from T cells, B-cell-depleted T cells, or PBMCs.

This CDR3 contains 17 residues. The germline V gene has CDR1 SGHVS and CDR2 FNYEAQ. The J segment lost 10 bases and the V segment lost 2 bases, leaving 12 bases of the junction unmatched. This clone was found once. Sequenced by immunoSEQ multiplex PCR; TCRdb stores in-frame clones only, minus some. The table includes approximately 210,000 clones, about 91% detected once. Participant age was roughly 18 to 89 years, and participants resided in roughly 25 US areas. Cohorts were determined from participant-reported clinical history. The sample taken for sequencing was PBMCs or T cells enriched from blood (not recorded which). This TCR was sampled from a woman in her forties or fifties with acute COVID-19. V usage is TRBV7-6 and J usage is TRBJ2-1; 12 bases line up with TRBD1. The CDR3 nucleotides read TGTGCCAGCAGCTTACCACCGGGACAGGGGGCGAAGGGGGAGCAGTTCTTC. This codes for CASSLPPGQGAKGEQFF.